This T cell receptor beta chain was sequenced for a study of blood T cell repertoires in COVID-19. On the study more broadly: Acute and convalescent COVID-19 samples came from the United States, Italy and Spain.

V lost 5 bases to trimming and J lost 2 bases; unmatched junction nucleotides: 1. This CDR3 is 14 amino acids long. The germline CDR1 and CDR2 sequences are LNHDA and SQIVND (reference sequence). Per the authors' pipeline: The authors estimated nucleated cell counts from reference gene primer amplification. Profiled with immunoSEQ multiplex PCR; TCRdb holds only in-frame clones, not every one. Clonal size and the V and J genes are those of that table, whereas D and trimming came from the DNA. The sample records over 90,000 clones, roughly four fifths being singletons. The source of this sequence is a man in his fifties with active or convalescent COVID-19. The specimen sequenced was peripheral blood. The chain has TRBV19 and TRBJ1-4, with 8 bases that match TRBD1. CDR3 protein: CASSQGATNEKLFF. CDR3 DNA sequence: TGTGCCAGTAGTCAGGGGGCGACTAATGAAAAACTGTTTTTT.